This T cell receptor beta chain was captured by sequencing in a study of PD-1 blockade in mismatch repair-deficient tumors. The length of the CDR3 is 14 residues. Germline trimming cut 6 bases from V and 3 bases from J; bases unmatched to any gene: 4. CDR1 PRHDT and CDR2 FYEKMQ come from the germline V gene (reference sequence). Study results and caveats: Tumor-resident clones, often absent from pretreatment blood, expanded after pembrolizumab and then contracted.

The table lists this clone with a count of one. Its cognate antigen is unknown. TCR sequencing covered a few patients who responded to pembrolizumab. Libraries were prepared by immunoSEQ multiplex PCR; TCRdb keeps only in-frame clonotypes and omits some of them. The table records approximately 120,000 clones, roughly nine tenths of them present only once. The TCR was taken from an adult with mismatch repair-deficient cancer. The rearrangement links TRBV13 to TRBJ2-7, with TRBD2 matching 11 bases. The source material was peripheral blood, sampled 44 weeks after starting pembrolizumab. CDR3 bases: TGTGCCAGCAGACCGACTAGCGGGATCTACGAGCAGTACTTC. Its translation: CASRPTSGIYEQYF.